Listed below are T cell receptor beta chains from one sample, sequenced in a study of T cells in Graves' hyperthyroidism and ophthalmopathy. TCRdb fed the multiplex PCR reads into MiXCR, producing one record per CDR3 protein. The sample records a few hundred thousand distinct CDR3 sequences, over 13% being singletons. The material sequenced was blood. Receptors originate from a woman between 18 and 29 years old with Graves' hyperthyroidism. Both conserved end residues are part of each CDR3.

CSARDIWVTGELFF,TRBJ2-2,TRBV20-1
CASSYLSANTEAFF,TRBJ1-1,TRBV6-6
CASSISGNPEAFF,TRBJ1-1,TRBV19
CSVDGEQFF,TRBJ2-1,TRBV29-1
CASTRTGGNAYNEQFF,TRBJ2-1,TRBV11-2
CSASDRPGGGADTQYF,TRBJ2-3,TRBV20-1
CASSLEGGEGNEQFF,TRBJ2-1,TRBV13
CASSPRQDTRNEQFF,TRBJ2-1,TRBV7-6
CAGGQGHEQYF,TRBJ2-7,TRBV6-2/TRBV6-3
CASSGQGAGETQYF,TRBJ2-5,TRBV2
CASSPLSQNQPQHF,TRBJ1-5,TRBV27
CASSLAGEKTQYF,TRBJ2-5,TRBV5-4
CASSPPGPPRGNQPQHF,TRBJ1-5,TRBV18
CASTPTPGFNQPQHF,TRBJ1-5,TRBV12-3/TRBV12-4
CSARGGSANEQFF,TRBJ2-1,TRBV20-1
CASSTDGLAGGGLTDTQYF,TRBJ2-3,TRBV7-3
CASAVAGANEQYF,TRBJ2-7,TRBV2
CSARDSKGEYEQYF,TRBJ2-7,TRBV20-1
CASSERTSGSRETQYF,TRBJ2-5,TRBV9
CSAWTGVGTEAFF,TRBJ1-1,TRBV20-1
CASSVGVTGELFF,TRBJ2-2,TRBV5-4
CASNLEVETQYF,TRBJ2-5,TRBV2
CASSLARLKETQYF,TRBJ2-5,TRBV7-9
CASSPGTVSRYGYTF,TRBJ1-2,TRBV16
CASSENGFYGYTF,TRBJ1-2,TRBV2
CASSSFGSQETQYF,TRBJ2-5,TRBV12-3/TRBV12-4
CSARVPGYEQYF,TRBJ2-7,TRBV20-1
CASSASGTGSSGNTIYF,TRBJ1-3,TRBV7-8
CSARGTRGTYEQYF,TRBJ2-7,TRBV20-1
CASSPPFAGANVLTF,TRBJ2-6,TRBV19
CASRTGGQGDTEAFF,TRBJ1-1,TRBV2
CASSQNRGATKSSPLHF,TRBJ1-6,TRBV12-3/TRBV12-4
CASSWGGDSNEQFF,TRBJ2-1,TRBV3-1
CASSSRTGLNGELFF,TRBJ2-2,TRBV12-3/TRBV12-4
CASSLRGSLAGRGSYNEQFF,TRBJ2-1,TRBV12-3/TRBV12-4
CASSLLGQADSYEQYF,TRBJ2-7,TRBV7-9
CASRSPPGPRKSDTQYF,TRBJ2-3,TRBV7-9
CASSPIVRGETQYF,TRBJ2-5,TRBV12-3/TRBV12-4
CASSWPGAAQETQYF,TRBJ2-5,TRBV12-3/TRBV12-4
CASSFRSGSFNEQFF,TRBJ2-1,TRBV11-2
CASSFQGARSEKLFF,TRBJ1-4,TRBV7-8
CASSLRGMEEKLFF,TRBJ1-4,TRBV5-1
CASSLRQGKNYGYTF,TRBJ1-2,TRBV5-1
CASSRIGGSYEQYF,TRBJ2-7,TRBV27
CAWRQDRSGYGYTF,TRBJ1-2,TRBV30
CSATPSGNYNEQFF,TRBJ2-1,TRBV20-1